The 20 T cell receptor beta chains listed next were all sequenced from one sample in a study of CD8+CD57+ T cells in acquired aplastic anemia. Previously, flow cytometry had revealed CD8+CD57+ cell expansion in the patients chosen for sequencing. Genomic DNA provided the template from which TCR beta VDJ and CDR3 profiles were obtained. TCRdb processed the reads anew with MiXCR; each CDR3 protein has one entry. The sample lists around 180,000 distinct CDR3 sequences; approximately 48% were seen once. Sequencing was performed on sorted CD4+, CD8+, or CD8+CD57+ T cells (not recorded which) from PBMCs. These receptor sequences come from a human donor with aplastic anemia.

This clonotype was recorded many times. V and J are TRBV12-3 or TRBV12-4 and TRBJ2-3; 9 bases agree with TRBD2. V shed 7 bases, J shed 5 bases, and the junction held 13 bases outside the gene matches. The CDR3 length is 16 residues. CDR3 bases: TGTGCCAGCAATTACCGGCGGGGGGGGAGCGGAGATACGCAGTATTTT. It is translated as CASNYRRGGSGDTQYF.

The sample holds one count of this clonotype. This rearrangement joins TRBV11-1 to TRBJ2-1; 8 bases match TRBD2. Germline V lookup: CDR1 SGHAT, CDR2 FQDESV (reference sequence). CDR3 length: 14 amino acids. The trim removed 8 bases at V and 6 bases at J, leaving 9 bases unmatched. CDR3 nucleotides: TGTGCCAGCGCCCGGTTGAGCGGGAGCAATGAGCAGTTCTTC. It is translated as CASARLSGSNEQFF.

This clonotype has only one observation. A much larger clone differs by one base, so this may be a read error. The rearrangement links TRBV12-3 or TRBV12-4 to TRBJ2-3; 9 nucleotides match TRBD2. Losses at the gene ends were 11 bases for V and 5 bases for J; bases not matched to a gene: 17. The length of the CDR3 is 16 residues. The CDR3 sequence: CAGNYRRGGSGDTQYF. The CDR3 region has the DNA TGTGCCGGCAATTACCGGCGGGGGGGGAGCGGAGATACGCAGTATTTT.

In its sample, this clonotype was seen many times. This sequence joins TRBV13 and TRBJ2-1, with TRBD1 identical over 9 bases. V dropped 3 bases and J dropped 3; count of bases not matched to a gene: 3. The CDR3 loop spans 15 amino acids. Germline V CDR1 and CDR2: PRHDT, FYEKMQ (reference sequence). The CDR3 coding sequence is TGTGCCAGCAGCTTCATGACAGGGGGCTACAATGAGCAGTTCTTC. Translation gives CASSFMTGGYNEQFF. The entire variable domain, with the rest obtained from reference TRBV13 and TRBJ2-1, is as follows: AAGVIQSPRHLIKEKRETATLKCYPIPRHDTVYWYQQGPGQDPQFLISFYEKMQSDKGSIPDRFSAQQFSDYHSELNMSSLELGDSALYFCASSFMTGGYNEQFFGPGTRLTVL.

Points on this clonotype: This may be a read error, as it is one base from a much larger clone. The chain combines TRBV14 with TRBJ2-5; D possibly corresponds to TRBD2 (6 bases). The CDR3 consists of 17 residues. Germline lookup yields CDR1 SGHDN and CDR2 FVKESK. The CDR3 nucleotides are TGTGCCAGCAGCCAAGGCCGGGTGGGGACTTCACAAGAGGCCCAGTACTTC. Translating it yields CASSQGRVGTSQEAQYF.

The genes are TRBV12-3 or TRBV12-4 and TRBJ2-3; D gene uncertain. The CDR3 consists of 11 residues. Trimming took off 6 bases at V and 6 bases at J, with 7 bases between the two ends. CDR3 DNA: TGTGCCAGCAGCTGGGCGGATACGCAGTATTTT. This codes for CASSWADTQYF.

About this clonotype itself: Being one base from a much bigger clone, this may be a read error. The chain couples TRBV7-2 to TRBJ1-1, with D perhaps matching TRBD1 (5 bases). The CDR3 covers 14 residues. The germline V gene has CDR1 SGHTA and CDR2 FQGNSA. The CDR3 region is CASSQAGEWGEAFF. CDR3 nucleotides: TGCGCCAGCAGCCAGGCGGGGGAGTGGGGTGAAGCTTTCTTT.

This clonotype came up many times. The chain combines TRBV11-1 with TRBJ2-1; D is possibly TRBD1 or TRBD2 (5 bases each). The CDR3 has 12 amino acids. Trimming took off 6 bases at V and 5 bases at J, with 8 bases between the two ends. CDR1 is SGHAT, CDR2 FQDESV, per germline (reference sequence). CDR3 sequence (DNA): TGTGCCAGCAGAGGGACCAACAATGAGCAGTTCTTC. Translated, it gives CASRGTNNEQFF.

This clonotype was observed a handful of times. The DNA for the CDR3 is TGCAGTGCTAGAGCTGACAGGGGGCTGGACACTGAAGCTTTCTTT. It translates to CSARADRGLDTEAFF. The chain has TRBV20-1 and TRBJ1-1; 10 nucleotides agree with TRBD1. From germline, CDR1 is DFQATT and CDR2 SNEGSKA (reference sequence). The CDR3 totals 15 residues. Trimming took 1 base from V and 3 from J; bases not matched to a gene: 5.

This clonotype was seen only a few times. The gene calls are TRBV7-9 and TRBJ1-2; TRBD1 matches at 9 bases. This CDR3 region has 14 residues. Per the germline V gene, CDR1 is SEHNR and CDR2 is FQNEAQ (reference sequence). The junction had 7 bases not matched to a gene; V was cut back by 4 bases and J by 7 bases. The CDR3 DNA follows: TGTGCCAGCAGCTCCGGGACAGGGATCGGTGGCTACACCTTC. As protein: CASSSGTGIGGYTF.

Turning to this clonotype: A read error may be the cause here, since a much bigger clone is one base away. This chain connects TRBV7-3 to TRBJ1-2; D gene unclear. This CDR3 spans 14 amino acids. CDR1 SGHTA and CDR2 FQGTGA come from the germline V gene. The CDR3 DNA follows: TGTGCCAGCAGCTTGGCCGGGAGTAACTGTGGCTACACCTTC. As protein: CASSLAGSNCGYTF.

The chain couples TRBV10-3 to TRBJ1-1, with a possible D match to TRBD1 (6 bases). The CDR3 length is 15 residues. The germline gives CDR1 ENHRY, CDR2 SYGVKD. Trimming left V 10 bases short and J 0 bases short, with 18 bases between. The CDR3 here is CATISGAGVNTEAFF. The CDR3 DNA reads TGTGCCACCATCTCAGGGGCAGGGGTGAACACTGAAGCTTTCTTT.

The CDR3 bases are TGTGCCAGCAGCCCCGGGAGGGTAGGATTCGCCTACGAGCAGTACTTC. Protein: CASSPGRVGFAYEQYF. This chain joins TRBV11-1 and TRBJ2-7; TRBD2 matches 8 bases. CDR3 size: 16 residues. The V gene's germline CDR1 is SGHAT and CDR2 FQDESV (reference sequence). Unmatched junction bases numbered 11, after V lost 5 bases and J lost 2 bases.

The sample holds a few counts of this clonotype. The chain joins TRBV2 to TRBJ2-7; the match to TRBD2 covers 11 bases. The CDR3 has 15 amino acids. CDR1 is SNHLY and CDR2 is FYNNEI in the germline V gene. The trim removed 6 bases at V and 3 bases at J, leaving 7 bases unmatched. DNA for the CDR3: TGTGCCAGCAGGGGTCTGACTAGCGGGGACTACGAGCAGTACTTC. This translates into CASRGLTSGDYEQYF.

With regard to this clonotype: Its ends do not fully match the called genes, so a read error is possible. The chain recombines TRBV7-3 with TRBJ2-2; D possibly matches TRBD1 or TRBD2 (5 bases each). In germline, CDR1 is SGHTA, CDR2 FQGTGA. The CDR3 is made up of 14 amino acids. Here the CDR3 reads CASRPGRTTGELFF. The CDR3 region has the DNA TGTGCCAGCAGGCCGGGCAGGACAACCGGGGAGTTGTTTTTT.

This clonotype was detected once. The chain recombines TRBV2 with TRBJ2-2, with a tentative D call TRBD1 (5 bases). There are 14 residues in the CDR3. Trimming cost V 6 bases and J 2 bases, with 10 bases left between them. Germline V gives CDR1 SNHLY, CDR2 FYNNEI. The DNA of the CDR3 is TGTGCCAGCAGGATTCAGGGAAACACCGGGGAGCTGTTTTTT. Translated: CASRIQGNTGELFF.

In its sample, this clonotype was seen many times. Here the CDR3 reads CASSFTGVPTDTQYF. CDR3 in DNA: TGTGCCAGCAGCTTTACGGGGGTGCCCACAGATACGCAGTATTTT. This chain joins TRBV7-9 and TRBJ2-3; D is perhaps TRBD2 (6 bases). The CDR3 totals 15 residues. The germline V and J ends were trimmed by 3 bases and 2 bases, with 12 bases remaining between them. From germline, CDR1 is SEHNR and CDR2 FQNEAQ (reference sequence). Drawing the rest from reference TRBV7-9 and TRBJ2-3, the complete variable domain is DTGVSQNPRHKITKRGQNVTFRCDPISEHNRLYWYRQTLGQGPEFLTYFQNEAQLEKSRLLSDRFSAERPKGSFSTLEIQRTEQGDSAMYLCASSFTGVPTDTQYFGPGTRLTVL.

This chain links TRBV19 with TRBJ1-6, with TRBD1 matching 7 bases. V dropped 5 bases and J dropped 2; count of bases not matched to a gene: 3. Germline V lookup: CDR1 LNHDA, CDR2 SQIVND (reference sequence). The CDR3 contains 15 residues. This chain's CDR3 is CASSDRAAYNSPLHF. The CDR3 region has the DNA TGTGCCAGTAGTGACAGGGCCGCCTATAATTCACCCCTCCACTTT.

This clonotype was observed many times. The V gene is TRBV7-3, the J gene TRBJ1-4, with TRBD1 as a possible D gene (5 bases). CDR3 length: 16 amino acids. The V end lost 5 bases, the J end lost 8 bases, and 21 bases lay between the germline ends. Germline assignment: CDR1 SGHTA and CDR2 FQGTGA. CDR3: CASSPPAKAGREKLFF. Here the CDR3 DNA reads TGTGCCAGCAGCCCACCTGCAAAGGCAGGGCGAGAAAAACTGTTTTTT.

At least ten counts were recorded for this clonotype. CDR3 DNA sequence: TGTGCCAGCAGTGTTTTTGGCCAGCCCCAGCATTTT. It encodes CASSVFGQPQHF. V usage is TRBV6-6 and J usage is TRBJ1-5; D is uncertain. Germline CDR1 reads MNHNY; CDR2 reads SVGAGI (reference sequence). Trimming removed 5 bases at V and 7 bases at J, with 9 bases between. The CDR3 runs 12 residues.